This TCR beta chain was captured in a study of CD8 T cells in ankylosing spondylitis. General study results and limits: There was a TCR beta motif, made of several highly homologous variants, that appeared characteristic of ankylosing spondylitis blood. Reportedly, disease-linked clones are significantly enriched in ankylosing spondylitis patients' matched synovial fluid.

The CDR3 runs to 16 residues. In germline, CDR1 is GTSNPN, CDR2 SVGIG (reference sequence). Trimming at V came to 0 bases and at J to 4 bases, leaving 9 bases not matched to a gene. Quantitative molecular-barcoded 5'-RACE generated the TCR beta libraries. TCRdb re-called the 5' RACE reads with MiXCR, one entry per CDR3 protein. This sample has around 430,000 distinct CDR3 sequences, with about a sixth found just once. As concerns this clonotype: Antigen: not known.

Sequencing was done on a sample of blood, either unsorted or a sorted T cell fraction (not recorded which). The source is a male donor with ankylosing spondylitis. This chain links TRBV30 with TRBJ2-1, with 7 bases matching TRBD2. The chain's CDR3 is CAWSVVGRESYNEQFF. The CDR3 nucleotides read TGTGCCTGGAGTGTTGTGGGGCGGGAGAGTTACAATGAGCAGTTCTTC.